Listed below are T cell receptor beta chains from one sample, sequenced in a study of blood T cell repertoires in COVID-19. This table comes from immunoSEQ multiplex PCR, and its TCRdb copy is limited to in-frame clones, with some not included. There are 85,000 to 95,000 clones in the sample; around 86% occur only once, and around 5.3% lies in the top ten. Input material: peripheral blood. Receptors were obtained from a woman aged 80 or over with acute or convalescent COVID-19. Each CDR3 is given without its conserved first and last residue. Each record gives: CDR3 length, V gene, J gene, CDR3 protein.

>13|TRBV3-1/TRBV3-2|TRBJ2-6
ASSQDTAGANVLT
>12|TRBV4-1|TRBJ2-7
ASSQDQGAKEQY
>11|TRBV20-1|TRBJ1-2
SASNTRVDGYT
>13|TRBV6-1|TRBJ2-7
ASSEAPGLPYEQY
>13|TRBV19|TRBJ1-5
ASSIQLDSNQPQH
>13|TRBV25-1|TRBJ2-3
ASSESGGSTDTQY
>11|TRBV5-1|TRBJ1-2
ASSLVGQAGYT
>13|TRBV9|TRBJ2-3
ASSVVGVNTDTQY
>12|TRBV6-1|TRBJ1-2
ASSELLGPPGYT
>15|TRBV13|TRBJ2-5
ASSPPPGGQGEETQY
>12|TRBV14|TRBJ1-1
ASSQVIRGAEAF
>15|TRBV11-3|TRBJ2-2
ASSPRSAGGPVGELF
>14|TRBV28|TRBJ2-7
ASSLRGQGRSYEQY
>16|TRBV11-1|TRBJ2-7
ASSLAGRGSGRAYEQY
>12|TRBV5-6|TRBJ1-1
ASSSAGGGTEAF
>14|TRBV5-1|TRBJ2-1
ASREGLTASYNEQF
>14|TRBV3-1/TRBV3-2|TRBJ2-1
ASSHSGGSSYNEQF
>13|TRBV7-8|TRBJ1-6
ASSLVGQGRSPLH
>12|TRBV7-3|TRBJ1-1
ASSPQGGLTEAF
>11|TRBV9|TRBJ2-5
ASSLVGGETQY
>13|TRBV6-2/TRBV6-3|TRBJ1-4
ASNPGQTTNEKLF
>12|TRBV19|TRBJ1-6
ASSKPNRVSPLH
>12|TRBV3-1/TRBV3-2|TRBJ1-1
ASSLGTLNTEAF
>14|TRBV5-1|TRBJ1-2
ASSFGQIRANYGYT
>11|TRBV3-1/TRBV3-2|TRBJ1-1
ASSQEGSVRAF
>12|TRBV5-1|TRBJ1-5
ASSLTGMGQPQH
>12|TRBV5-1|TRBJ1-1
ASSRQGMNTEAF
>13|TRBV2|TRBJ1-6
ASSAYRGYNSPLH
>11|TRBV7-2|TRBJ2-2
ASSRANTGELF
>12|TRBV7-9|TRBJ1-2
ASSTGTGGLGYT
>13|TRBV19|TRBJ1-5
ASSFNRDGNQPQH
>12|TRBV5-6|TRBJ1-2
ASSLGSSNYGYT
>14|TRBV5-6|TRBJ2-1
ASSWGTGATSNEQF
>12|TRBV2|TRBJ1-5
ASRGTGGTQPQH
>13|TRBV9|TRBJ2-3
ASSVGGAGRDTQY